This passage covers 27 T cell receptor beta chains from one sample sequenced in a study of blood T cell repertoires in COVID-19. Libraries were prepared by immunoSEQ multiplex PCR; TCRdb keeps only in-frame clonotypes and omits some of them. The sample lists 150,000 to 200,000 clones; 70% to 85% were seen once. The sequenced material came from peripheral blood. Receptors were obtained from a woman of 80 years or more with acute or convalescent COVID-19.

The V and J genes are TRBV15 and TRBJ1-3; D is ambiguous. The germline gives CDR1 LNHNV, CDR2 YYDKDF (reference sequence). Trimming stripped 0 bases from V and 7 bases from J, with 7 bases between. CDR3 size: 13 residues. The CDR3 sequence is CATSRERRNTIYF. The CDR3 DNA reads TGTGCCACCAGCAGAGAAAGGAGGAACACCATATATTTT.

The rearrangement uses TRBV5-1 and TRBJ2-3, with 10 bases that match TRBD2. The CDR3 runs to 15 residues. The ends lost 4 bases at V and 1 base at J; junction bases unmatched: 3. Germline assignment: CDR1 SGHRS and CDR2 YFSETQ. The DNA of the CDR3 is TGCGCCAGCAGCGCCGGGACTAGCGGCACAGATACGCAGTATTTT. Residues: CASSAGTSGTDTQYF.

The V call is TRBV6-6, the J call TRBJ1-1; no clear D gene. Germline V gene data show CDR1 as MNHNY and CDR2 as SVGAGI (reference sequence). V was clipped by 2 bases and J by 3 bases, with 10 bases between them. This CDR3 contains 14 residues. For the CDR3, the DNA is TGTGCCAGCAGTTACGGTCGCAGTTACACTGAAGCTTTCTTT. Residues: CASSYGRSYTEAFF.

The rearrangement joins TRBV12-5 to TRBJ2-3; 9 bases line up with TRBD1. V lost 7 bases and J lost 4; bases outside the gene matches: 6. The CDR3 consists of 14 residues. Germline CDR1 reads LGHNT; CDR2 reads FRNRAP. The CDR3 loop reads CASASGTGPDTQYF. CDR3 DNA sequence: TGTGCTAGTGCCTCCGGGACAGGGCCAGATACGCAGTATTTT. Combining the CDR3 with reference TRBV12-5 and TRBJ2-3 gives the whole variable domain DARVTQTPRHKVTEMGQEVTMRCQPILGHNTVFWYRQTMMQGLELLAYFRNRAPLDDSGMPKDRFSAEMPDATLATLKIQPSEPRDSAVYFCASASGTGPDTQYFGPGTRLTVL.

CDR3 loop: CATTTTEVGANVLTF. DNA for the CDR3: TGCGCCACCACTACGACAGAAGTTGGGGCCAACGTCCTGACTTTC. The rearrangement links TRBV5-1 to TRBJ2-6, with a possible D match to TRBD1 (5 bases). The CDR3 length is 15 residues. Germline values: CDR1 SGHRS, CDR2 YFSETQ. The V end was cut by 9 bases, the J end by 3 bases, with 16 bases between.

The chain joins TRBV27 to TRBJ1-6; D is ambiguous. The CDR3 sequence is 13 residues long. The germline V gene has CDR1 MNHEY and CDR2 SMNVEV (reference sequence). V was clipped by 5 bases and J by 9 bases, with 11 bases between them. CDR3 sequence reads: CASSVEVVSPLHF. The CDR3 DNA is TGTGCCAGCAGTGTCGAGGTCGTTTCACCCCTCCACTTT.

CDR3 DNA sequence: TGTGCCTGGACCAACTCGGGACAGGGGGAAAAACTGTTTTTT. Residues: CAWTNSGQGEKLFF. The chain uses TRBV30 and TRBJ1-4, with 10 nucleotides matching TRBD1. From germline, CDR1 is GTSNPN and CDR2 SVGIG (reference sequence). The junction had 7 bases not matched to a gene; V was cut back by 4 bases and J by 8 bases. The CDR3 has 14 amino acids.

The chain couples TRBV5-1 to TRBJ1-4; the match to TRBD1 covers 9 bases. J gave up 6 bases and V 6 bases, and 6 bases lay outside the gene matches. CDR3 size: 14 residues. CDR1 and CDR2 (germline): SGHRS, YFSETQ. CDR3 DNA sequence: TGCGCCAGCACCGTCACAGGGGGCGATGAAAAACTGTTTTTT. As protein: CASTVTGGDEKLFF.

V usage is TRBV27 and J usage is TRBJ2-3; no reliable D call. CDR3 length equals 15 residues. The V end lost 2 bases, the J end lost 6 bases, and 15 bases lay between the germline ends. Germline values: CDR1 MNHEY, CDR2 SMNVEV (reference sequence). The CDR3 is CASSLDMAPSDTQYF. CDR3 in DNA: TGTGCCAGCAGTTTAGATATGGCCCCCTCGGATACGCAGTATTTT.

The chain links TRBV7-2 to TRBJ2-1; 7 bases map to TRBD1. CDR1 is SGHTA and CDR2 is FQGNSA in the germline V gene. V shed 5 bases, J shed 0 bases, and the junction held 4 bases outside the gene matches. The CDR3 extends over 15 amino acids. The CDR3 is CASSRGQHSYNEQFF. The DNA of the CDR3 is TGTGCCAGCAGCCGGGGACAGCACTCCTACAATGAGCAGTTCTTC.

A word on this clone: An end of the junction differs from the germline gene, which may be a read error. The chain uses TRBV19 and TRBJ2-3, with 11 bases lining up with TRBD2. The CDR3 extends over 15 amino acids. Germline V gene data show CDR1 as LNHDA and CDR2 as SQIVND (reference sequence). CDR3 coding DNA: TGTGCCAGTAGCATAGCGGGAGGGACCACAGATACGCAGTATTTT. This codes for CASSIAGGTTDTQYF. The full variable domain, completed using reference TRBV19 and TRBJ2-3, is DGGITQSPKYLFRKEGQNVTLSCEQNLNHDAMYWYRQDPGQGLRLIYYSQIVNDFQKGDIAEGYSVSREKKESFPLTVTSAQKNPTAFYLCASSIAGGTTDTQYFGPGTRLTVL.

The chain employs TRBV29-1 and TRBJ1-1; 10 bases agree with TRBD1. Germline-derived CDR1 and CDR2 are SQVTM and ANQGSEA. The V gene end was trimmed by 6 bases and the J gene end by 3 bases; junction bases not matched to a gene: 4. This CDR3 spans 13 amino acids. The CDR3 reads CSVKGQGDTEAFF. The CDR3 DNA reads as TGCAGCGTGAAAGGACAGGGGGACACTGAAGCTTTCTTT.

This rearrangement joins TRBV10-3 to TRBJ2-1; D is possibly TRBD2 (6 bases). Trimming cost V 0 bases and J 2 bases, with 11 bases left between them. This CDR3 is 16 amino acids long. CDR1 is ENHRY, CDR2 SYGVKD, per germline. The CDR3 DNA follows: TGTGCCATCAGTGAGTCCGGCGGGGTAACCTACAATGAGCAGTTCTTC. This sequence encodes CAISESGGVTYNEQFF.

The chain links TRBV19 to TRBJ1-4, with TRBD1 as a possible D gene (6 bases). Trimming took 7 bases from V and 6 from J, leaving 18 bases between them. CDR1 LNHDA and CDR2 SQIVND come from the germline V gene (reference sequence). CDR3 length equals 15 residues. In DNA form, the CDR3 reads TGTGCCAGTAAATGGCTAGGACAGCCAGATGAAAAACTGTTTTTT. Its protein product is CASKWLGQPDEKLFF. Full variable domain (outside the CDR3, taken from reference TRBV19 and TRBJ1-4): DGGITQSPKYLFRKEGQNVTLSCEQNLNHDAMYWYRQDPGQGLRLIYYSQIVNDFQKGDIAEGYSVSREKKESFPLTVTSAQKNPTAFYLCASKWLGQPDEKLFFGSGTQLSVL.

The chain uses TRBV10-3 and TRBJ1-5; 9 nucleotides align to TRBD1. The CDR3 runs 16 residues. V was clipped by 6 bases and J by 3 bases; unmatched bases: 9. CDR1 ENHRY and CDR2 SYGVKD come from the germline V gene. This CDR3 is CAISPGTGPINQPQHF. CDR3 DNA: TGTGCCATCAGCCCGGGGACAGGGCCCATCAATCAGCCCCAGCATTTT.

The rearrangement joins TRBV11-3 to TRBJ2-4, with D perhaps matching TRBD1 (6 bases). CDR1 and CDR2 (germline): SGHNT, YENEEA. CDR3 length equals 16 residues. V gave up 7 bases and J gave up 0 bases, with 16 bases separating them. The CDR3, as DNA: TGTGCCAGCACCCCGCAGGACAGTTTAGCCAAAAACATTCAGTACTTC. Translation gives CASTPQDSLAKNIQYF.

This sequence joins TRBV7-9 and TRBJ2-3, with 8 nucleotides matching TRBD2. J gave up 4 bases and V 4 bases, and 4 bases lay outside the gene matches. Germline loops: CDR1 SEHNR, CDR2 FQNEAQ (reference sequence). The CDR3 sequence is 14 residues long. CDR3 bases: TGTGCCAGCAGCTATAGCGGGATGGCAGATACGCAGTATTTT. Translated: CASSYSGMADTQYF.

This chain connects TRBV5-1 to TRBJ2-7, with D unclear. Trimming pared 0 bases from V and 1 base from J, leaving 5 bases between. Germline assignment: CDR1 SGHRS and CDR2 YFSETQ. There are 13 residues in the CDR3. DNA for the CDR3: TGCGCCAGCAGCTTGGTCCGTTCCTACGAGCAGTACTTC. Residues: CASSLVRSYEQYF. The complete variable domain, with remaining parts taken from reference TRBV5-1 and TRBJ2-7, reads KAGVTQTPRYLIKTRGQQVTLSCSPISGHRSVSWYQQTPGQGLQFLFEYFSETQRNKGNFPGRFSGRQFSNSRSEMNVSTLELGDSALYLCASSLVRSYEQYFGPGTRLTVT.

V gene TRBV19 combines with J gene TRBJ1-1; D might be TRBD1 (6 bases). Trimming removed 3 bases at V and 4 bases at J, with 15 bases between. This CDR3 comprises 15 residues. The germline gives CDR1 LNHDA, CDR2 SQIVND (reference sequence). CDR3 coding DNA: TGTGCCAGTAGTATCTGGCAACAGGGCCGCACTGAAGCTTTCTTT. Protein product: CASSIWQQGRTEAFF.

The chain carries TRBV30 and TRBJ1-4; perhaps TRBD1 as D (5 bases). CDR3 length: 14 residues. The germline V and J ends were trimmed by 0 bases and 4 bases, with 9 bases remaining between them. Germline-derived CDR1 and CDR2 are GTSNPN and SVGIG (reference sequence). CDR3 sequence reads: CAWSVQARNEKLFF. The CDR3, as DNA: TGTGCCTGGAGTGTACAGGCCCGTAATGAAAAACTGTTTTTT.

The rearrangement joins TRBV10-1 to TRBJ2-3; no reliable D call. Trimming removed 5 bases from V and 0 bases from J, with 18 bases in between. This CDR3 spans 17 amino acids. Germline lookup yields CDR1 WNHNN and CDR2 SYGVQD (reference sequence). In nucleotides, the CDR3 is TGCGCCAGCAGTAACCCCTCTAAGAGACACAGCACAGATACGCAGTATTTT. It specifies CASSNPSKRHSTDTQYF.

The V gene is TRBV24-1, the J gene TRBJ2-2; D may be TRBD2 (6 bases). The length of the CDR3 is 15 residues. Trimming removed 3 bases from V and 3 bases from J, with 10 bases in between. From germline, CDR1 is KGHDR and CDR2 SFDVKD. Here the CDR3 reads CATSDAGRYTGELFF. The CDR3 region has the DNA TGTGCCACCAGTGATGCGGGACGTTACACCGGGGAGCTGTTTTTT.

DNA for the CDR3: TGTGCCAGCAGTTTGGCAGGGGGAACTGAAGCTTTCTTT. It encodes CASSLAGGTEAFF. The genes are TRBV12-3 or TRBV12-4 and TRBJ1-1; the match to TRBD1 covers 7 bases. The trim removed 3 bases at V and 5 bases at J, leaving 3 bases unmatched. The CDR3 runs 13 residues.

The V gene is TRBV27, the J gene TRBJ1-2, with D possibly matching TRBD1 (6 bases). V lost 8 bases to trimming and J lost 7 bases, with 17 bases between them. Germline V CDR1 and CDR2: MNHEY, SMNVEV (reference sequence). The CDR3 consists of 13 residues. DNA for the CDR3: TGTGCCAGCTCCACCCTTACAGGGTCTGGCTACACCTTC. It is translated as CASSTLTGSGYTF.

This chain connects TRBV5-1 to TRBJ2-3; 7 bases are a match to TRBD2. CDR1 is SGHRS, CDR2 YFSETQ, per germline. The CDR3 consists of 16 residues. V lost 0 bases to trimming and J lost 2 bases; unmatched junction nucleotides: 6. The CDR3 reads CASSLEGRETTDTQYF. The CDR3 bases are TGCGCCAGCAGCTTGGAGGGGCGGGAGACCACAGATACGCAGTATTTT. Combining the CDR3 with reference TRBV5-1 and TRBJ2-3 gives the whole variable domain KAGVTQTPRYLIKTRGQQVTLSCSPISGHRSVSWYQQTPGQGLQFLFEYFSETQRNKGNFPGRFSGRQFSNSRSEMNVSTLELGDSALYLCASSLEGRETTDTQYFGPGTRLTVL.

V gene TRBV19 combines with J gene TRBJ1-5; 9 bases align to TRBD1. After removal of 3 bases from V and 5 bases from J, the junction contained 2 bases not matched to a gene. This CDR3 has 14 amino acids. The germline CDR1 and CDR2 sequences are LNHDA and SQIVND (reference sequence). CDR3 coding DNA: TGTGCCAGTAGTATCTGGGACAGGGATCAGCCCCAGCATTTT. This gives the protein CASSIWDRDQPQHF.

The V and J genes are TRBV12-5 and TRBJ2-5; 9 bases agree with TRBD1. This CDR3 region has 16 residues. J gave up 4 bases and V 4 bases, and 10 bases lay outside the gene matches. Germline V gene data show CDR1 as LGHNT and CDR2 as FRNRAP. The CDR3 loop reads CASGYGTGGGGETQYF. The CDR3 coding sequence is TGTGCTAGTGGTTACGGTACAGGGGGCGGAGGAGAGACCCAGTACTTC.